Here is one T cell receptor beta chain with its context. Its antigen is undetermined. This sample was included in a study of naive and memory T cell subsets. Study-wide results and caveats: A few larger clonotypes appeared in naive repertoires, especially CD8, possibly memory cells re-expressing CD45RA.

Per germline, CDR1 SEHNR and CDR2 FQNEAQ (reference sequence). The CDR3 extends over 17 amino acids. Trimming at V came to 1 base and at J to 2 bases, leaving 2 bases not matched to a gene. Both TRBC1 and TRBC2 were covered by a beta constant-region primer of two equimolar oligonucleotides. Ligated cDNA was amplified by four rounds of PCR with nested alpha and beta constant-region primers and SP2. TCRdb redid the calling of the UMI-ligation and nested PCR reads with MiXCR, one entry per CDR3 protein. The repertoire holds under 150,000 distinct CDR3 sequences, with approximately 20% as singletons. Sequential positive selection took CD4 T cells first, then CD8 T cells.

The sequencing input was naive CD8+ T cells from blood. V and J are TRBV7-9 and TRBJ2-1; TRBD2 matches at 13 bases. The receptor was derived from a human donor in good health. The CDR3: CASSLELAGGPYNEQFF. DNA for the CDR3: TGTGCCAGCAGCTTAGAACTAGCGGGAGGGCCCTACAATGAGCAGTTCTTC. The complete variable domain, with remaining parts taken from reference TRBV7-9 and TRBJ2-1, reads DTGVSQNPRHKITKRGQNVTFRCDPISEHNRLYWYRQTLGQGPEFLTYFQNEAQLEKSRLLSDRFSAERPKGSFSTLEIQRTEQGDSAMYLCASSLELAGGPYNEQFFGPGTRLTVL.